What follows are 29 T cell receptor beta chains derived from one specimen sequenced in a study of cytomegalovirus exposure and HLA in healthy donors. PCR amplification relied on 60 Vbeta primers (plus 13 Jbeta primers). The table came from immunoSEQ multiplex PCR; TCRdb's copy has only in-frame clones and leaves some out. The table records 93,000 or so clones, around 61% of them present only once. Material: PBMCs. These TCRs come from a woman in her forties or fifties in good health and CMV-seronegative.

The chain employs TRBV5-1 and TRBJ1-4, with D maybe TRBD1 (5 bases). Germline V gene data show CDR1 as SGHRS and CDR2 as YFSETQ. The V and J ends lost 4 bases and 3 bases respectively, with 10 bases between them. CDR3 length: 14 amino acids. DNA of the CDR3: TGCGCCAGCAGCGGGGCTCCGCCTAATGAAAAACTGTTTTTT. As protein: CASSGAPPNEKLFF.

The chain is built from TRBV6-6 and TRBJ2-2; TRBD1 might be the D (5 bases). The germline gives CDR1 MNHNY, CDR2 SVGAGI (reference sequence). The length of the CDR3 is 12 residues. V was clipped by 6 bases and J by 6 bases, with 8 bases between them. The CDR3 bases are TGTGCCAGCAGAACAGGTTCCGGGGAGCTGTTTTTT. It codes for CASRTGSGELFF.

In its sample, this clone was seen once. This chain connects TRBV27 to TRBJ2-1, with TRBD2 identical over 7 bases. The germline CDR1 and CDR2 sequences are MNHEY and SMNVEV (reference sequence). This CDR3 has 15 residues. J lost 0 bases, V lost 2 bases, and 1 base had no gene match. Here the CDR3 DNA reads TGTGCCAGCAGTTTACTAGCGGTCTCCTACAATGAGCAGTTCTTC. Its protein product is CASSLLAVSYNEQFF.

The chain uses TRBV7-8 and TRBJ1-1, with D uncertain. The ends were cut back, 3 bases at V and 3 bases at J, with 14 bases in the middle. This CDR3 spans 15 amino acids. The germline CDR1 and CDR2 sequences are SGHVS and FQNEAQ. CDR3: CASSFGQIRDTEAFF. The CDR3 DNA reads TGTGCCAGCAGCTTTGGTCAAATCCGGGACACTGAAGCTTTCTTT.

This chain connects TRBV7-2 to TRBJ2-7; 9 bases align to TRBD2. Germline V gene lookup returns CDR1 SGHTA and CDR2 FQGNSA. The junction had 5 bases not matched to a gene; V was cut back by 6 bases and J by 2 bases. The CDR3 loop spans 14 amino acids. Here the CDR3 DNA reads TGTGCCAGCAGTACTAGCGGGTCGCCCTACGAGCAGTACTTC. Amino acids: CASSTSGSPYEQYF.

J is TRBJ2-4 and V is TRBV5-1, with 7 bases that match TRBD2. This CDR3 spans 16 amino acids. Trimming took 5 bases from V and 5 from J; bases not matched to a gene: 13. Germline CDR1 and CDR2: SGHRS and YFSETQ. CDR3 sequence: CASSQAGLMLENIQYF. CDR3 coding DNA: TGCGCCAGCAGTCAAGCGGGACTCATGTTGGAAAACATTCAGTACTTC.

CDR3 sequence (DNA): TGTGCCAGCAGCTTAGATGATGGTGGCAAGACCCAGTACTTC. Encoded protein: CASSLDDGGKTQYF. The genes are TRBV11-3 and TRBJ2-5, with D uncertain. Trimming shortened V by 0 bases and J by 6 bases, and 11 bases separated the two germline ends. Germline lookup yields CDR1 SGHNT and CDR2 YENEEA. The CDR3 has 14 residues.

The rearrangement uses TRBV7-8 and TRBJ2-1; maybe TRBD2 (5 bases). The germline gives CDR1 SGHVS, CDR2 FQNEAQ. The CDR3 is made up of 15 amino acids. The V end lost 2 bases, the J end lost 6 bases, and 14 bases lay between the germline ends. The CDR3 loop is CASSLWRSRANEQFF. DNA of the CDR3: TGTGCCAGCAGCTTATGGCGCTCGAGGGCCAATGAGCAGTTCTTC.

This clone has just a few counts. This sequence joins TRBV28 and TRBJ2-7; 7 positions match TRBD2. The CDR3 runs 14 residues. V lost 6 bases and J lost 5; bases outside the gene matches: 10. Germline values: CDR1 MDHEN, CDR2 SYDVKM. The CDR3 sequence is CASSQDGTTDEQYF. In DNA form, the CDR3 reads TGTGCCAGCAGCCAAGACGGGACTACCGACGAGCAGTACTTC.

This chain links TRBV5-4 with TRBJ2-2, with 8 bases aligning to TRBD2. With V trimmed by 0 bases and J by 8 bases, 12 bases remained unmatched. Looked up from germline, CDR1 is SGHNT and CDR2 is YYREEE (reference sequence). The CDR3 has 17 residues. DNA of the CDR3: TGTGCCAGCAGCTTGGGACGTACTAGCGGACCAGCGGGGGAGCTGTTTTTT. Translating gives CASSLGRTSGPAGELFF.

V gene TRBV19 combines with J gene TRBJ1-6; 10 bases are a match to TRBD1. V was pared by 5 bases and J by 0 bases, with 10 bases of the junction left unmatched. The CDR3 has 19 amino acids. Germline V gene sequence: CDR1 LNHDA, CDR2 SQIVND (reference sequence). CDR3 DNA sequence: TGTGCCAGTAGTCTGGGGACAGGGGTTCCCAGCTCCTATAATTCACCCCTCCACTTT. It codes for CASSLGTGVPSSYNSPLHF.

V usage is TRBV7-2 and J usage is TRBJ2-7, with TRBD1 matching over 8 bases. The CDR3 is made up of 15 amino acids. The germline CDR1 and CDR2 sequences are SGHTA and FQGNSA. J lost 3 bases, V lost 5 bases, and 9 bases had no gene match. This CDR3 reads CASSPGGQGLYEQYF. CDR3 nucleotides: TGTGCCAGCAGCCCAGGAGGACAGGGTCTCTACGAGCAGTACTTC. Drawing the rest from reference TRBV7-2 and TRBJ2-7, the complete variable domain is GAGVSQSPSNKVTEKGKDVELRCDPISGHTALYWYRQSLGQGLEFLIYFQGNSAPDKSGLPSDRFSAERTGGSVSTLTIQRTQQEDSAVYLCASSPGGQGLYEQYFGPGTRLTVT.

The chain is built from TRBV28 and TRBJ1-2; D remains ambiguous. The CDR3 runs 12 residues. Trimming shortened V by 5 bases and J by 6 bases, and 10 bases separated the two germline ends. In germline, CDR1 is MDHEN, CDR2 SYDVKM. CDR3 nucleotide sequence: TGTGCCAGCAGTCTTATACCAGATGGCTACACCTTC. It is translated as CASSLIPDGYTF.

The J gene is TRBJ1-2, the V gene TRBV30; D call uncertain. The length of the CDR3 is 13 residues. Germline V CDR1 and CDR2: GTSNPN, SVGIG (reference sequence). The V end was cut by 1 base, the J end by 3 bases, with 9 bases between. In nucleotides, the CDR3 is TGTGCCTGGAGTGACAGATCGGACTATGGCTACACCTTC. Its protein product is CAWSDRSDYGYTF.

The chain combines TRBV19 with TRBJ2-5; 7 bases are a match to TRBD1. This CDR3 has 15 residues. The junction had 8 bases not matched to a gene; V was cut back by 3 bases and J by 4 bases. Germline lookup yields CDR1 LNHDA and CDR2 SQIVND (reference sequence). CDR3 amino acids: CASSILGGAAETQYF. Here the CDR3 DNA reads TGTGCCAGTAGTATTCTAGGGGGCGCGGCAGAGACCCAGTACTTC.

The chain has TRBV14 and TRBJ1-2; tentative D call: TRBD1 (5 bases). CDR3 length: 11 amino acids. Germline V gene data show CDR1 as SGHDN and CDR2 as FVKESK. The V end lost 4 bases, the J end lost 8 bases, and 8 bases lay between the germline ends. The DNA for the CDR3 is TGTGCCAGCAGCCCGGGGGTAGGCTACACCTTC. Translation: CASSPGVGYTF.

J is TRBJ2-7 and V is TRBV15; D unresolved. V gave up 2 bases and J gave up 6 bases, with 8 bases separating them. The germline CDR1 and CDR2 sequences are LNHNV and YYDKDF (reference sequence). The CDR3 is made up of 12 amino acids. The CDR3 spells CATSRPSGEQYF. CDR3 in DNA: TGTGCCACCAGCAGACCGTCCGGCGAGCAGTACTTC.

The genes are TRBV19 and TRBJ2-3, with D perhaps matching TRBD2 (6 bases). V was clipped by 8 bases and J by 7 bases, with 10 bases between them. Germline loops: CDR1 LNHDA, CDR2 SQIVND (reference sequence). This CDR3 comprises 11 residues. CDR3 DNA sequence: TGTGCCAGTTCCGGGGGTAATACGCAGTATTTT. It specifies CASSGGNTQYF.

The rearrangement joins TRBV7-2 to TRBJ2-7, with 9 bases that match TRBD2. Germline-derived CDR1 and CDR2 are SGHTA and FQGNSA. The CDR3 is 16 amino acids. The trim removed 5 bases at V and 2 bases at J, leaving 10 bases unmatched. For the CDR3, the DNA is TGTGCCAGCAGCCCAGACCTACTAGCGGGCGCCTACGAGCAGTACTTC. Translation: CASSPDLLAGAYEQYF.

V usage is TRBV5-1 and J usage is TRBJ1-6, with a weak D call TRBD1 (5 bases). Germline V gives CDR1 SGHRS, CDR2 YFSETQ. The CDR3 extends over 16 amino acids. V was pared by 2 bases and J by 7 bases, with 16 bases between. CDR3: CASSFVLGGSNSPLHF. CDR3 bases: TGCGCCAGCAGCTTCGTTCTGGGGGGAAGCAATTCACCCCTCCACTTT.

Concerning this clone: A read error may produce the germline difference seen at one junction end. The chain carries TRBV5-1 and TRBJ2-3, with D uncertain. The CDR3 is 14 residues long. Germline lookup yields CDR1 SGHRS and CDR2 YFSETQ. CDR3 DNA sequence: TGCGCCGGCAGCATGGGCCCAAGCCCAGATACGCAGTATTTT. Translation gives CAGSMGPSPDTQYF.

The rearrangement uses TRBV12-5 and TRBJ1-4; tentative D call: TRBD1 (5 bases). Germline-derived CDR1 and CDR2 are LGHNT and FRNRAP. Trimming pared 5 bases from V and 4 bases from J, leaving 20 bases between. The CDR3 totals 17 residues. CDR3 DNA sequence: TGTGCTAGTGGTAGGGGTACCGCTCAAGGGGATAATGAAAAACTGTTTTTT. Translating it yields CASGRGTAQGDNEKLFF.

The gene calls are TRBV4-1 and TRBJ2-3, with 12 bases matching TRBD2. The CDR3 extends over 17 amino acids. V was clipped by 2 bases and J by 3 bases; unmatched bases: 6. Per germline, CDR1 MGHRA and CDR2 YSYEKL. The DNA of the CDR3 is TGCGCCAGCAGCCAAACACGACTAGCGGGAGTGACAGATACGCAGTATTTT. Translating it yields CASSQTRLAGVTDTQYF.

In this sample, this clone turned up a few times. The chain combines TRBV13 with TRBJ1-4, with D possibly TRBD1 on 5 matching bases. The CDR3 covers 13 residues. Germline lookup yields CDR1 PRHDT and CDR2 FYEKMQ (reference sequence). V gave up 1 base and J gave up 11 bases, with 11 bases separating them. In nucleotides, the CDR3 is TGTGCCAGCAGCTTAGTAGGGGTTGGGAAACTGTTTTTT. Translation gives CASSLVGVGKLFF.

CDR3 nucleotide sequence: TGTGCCAGTCAAACAGGGGATGATGGCTACACCTTC. Protein sequence: CASQTGDDGYTF. The J gene is TRBJ1-2, the V gene TRBV7-9; 7 bases fit TRBD1. V was pared by 9 bases and J by 6 bases, with 7 bases of the junction left unmatched. CDR1 SEHNR and CDR2 FQNEAQ come from the germline V gene (reference sequence). The CDR3 runs to 12 residues.

The rearrangement uses TRBV27 and TRBJ2-7; possible D gene TRBD1, 6 bases. CDR1 and CDR2 from the germline V gene are MNHEY and SMNVEV (reference sequence). Between the trimmed V and J ends, which lost 3 bases and 5 bases, there was a span of 11 bases. This CDR3 is built from 13 residues. CDR3 coding DNA: TGTGCCAGCAGTTTTTGGGGGCGGAACGAGCAGTACTTC. This encodes CASSFWGRNEQYF.

V and J are TRBV4-2 and TRBJ2-5, with D perhaps TRBD1 (5 bases). Trimming left V 0 bases short and J 1 base short, with 6 bases between. This CDR3 spans 14 amino acids. The germline CDR1 and CDR2 sequences are LGHNA and YNFKEQ. CDR3 amino acids: CASSQDGAQETQYF. The CDR3 coding sequence is TGTGCCAGCAGCCAAGATGGGGCCCAAGAGACCCAGTACTTC.

V and J are TRBV10-3 and TRBJ2-6; 7 nucleotides match TRBD1. J was trimmed by 0 bases and V by 4 bases; bases with no gene match: 6. The CDR3 length is 17 residues. The germline V gene encodes CDR1 ENHRY and CDR2 SYGVKD. CDR3: CAISGTGAFSGANVLTF. The CDR3 nucleotides read TGTGCCATCAGTGGGACAGGTGCATTCTCTGGGGCCAACGTCCTGACTTTC.

Concerning this clone: The identical CDR3 is also encoded by other nucleotide sequences in the sample. The chain carries TRBV5-1 and TRBJ2-7; weak D call: TRBD2 (5 bases). Germline-derived CDR1 and CDR2 are SGHRS and YFSETQ. Trimming pared 0 bases from V and 5 bases from J, leaving 6 bases between. There are 12 residues in the CDR3. CDR3 DNA sequence: TGCGCCAGCAGCTTGGCCGGGGACGAGCAGTACTTC. Its translation is CASSLAGDEQYF.